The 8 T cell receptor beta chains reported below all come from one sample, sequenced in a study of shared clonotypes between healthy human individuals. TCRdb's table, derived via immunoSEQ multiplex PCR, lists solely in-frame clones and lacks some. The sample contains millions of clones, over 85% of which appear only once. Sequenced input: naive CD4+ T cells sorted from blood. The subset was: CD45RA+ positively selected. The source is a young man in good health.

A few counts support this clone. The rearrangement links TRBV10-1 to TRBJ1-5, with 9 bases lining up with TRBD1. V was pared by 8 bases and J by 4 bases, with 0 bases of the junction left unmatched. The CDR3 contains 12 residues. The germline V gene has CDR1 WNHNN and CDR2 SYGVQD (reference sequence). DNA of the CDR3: TGCGCCAGCGGACAGGGGAATCAGCCCCAGCATTTT. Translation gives CASGQGNQPQHF.

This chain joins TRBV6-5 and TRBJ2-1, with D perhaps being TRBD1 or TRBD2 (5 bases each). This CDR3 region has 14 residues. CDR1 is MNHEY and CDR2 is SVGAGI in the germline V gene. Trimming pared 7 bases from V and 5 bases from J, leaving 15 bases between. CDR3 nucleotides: TGTGCCAGCACTCGGGGACCTGACAACAATGAGCAGTTCTTC. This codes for CASTRGPDNNEQFF.

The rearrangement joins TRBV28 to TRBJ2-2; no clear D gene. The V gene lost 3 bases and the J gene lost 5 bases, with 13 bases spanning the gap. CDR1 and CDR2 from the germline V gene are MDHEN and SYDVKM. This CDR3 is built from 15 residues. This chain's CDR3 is CASSFARAGTGELFF. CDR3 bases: TGTGCCAGCAGTTTCGCTAGGGCCGGGACCGGGGAGCTGTTTTTT.

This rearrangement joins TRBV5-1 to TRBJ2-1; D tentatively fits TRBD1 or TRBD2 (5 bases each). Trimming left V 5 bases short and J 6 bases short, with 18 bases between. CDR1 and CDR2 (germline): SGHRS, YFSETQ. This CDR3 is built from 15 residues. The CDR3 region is CASRSGHQGGNEQFF. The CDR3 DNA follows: TGCGCCAGCAGGAGTGGACATCAAGGAGGCAATGAGCAGTTCTTC.

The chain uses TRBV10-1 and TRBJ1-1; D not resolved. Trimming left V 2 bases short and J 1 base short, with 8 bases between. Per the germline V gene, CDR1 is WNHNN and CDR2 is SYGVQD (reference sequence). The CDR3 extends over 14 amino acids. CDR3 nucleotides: TGCGCCAGCAGTGAGGGCACCAAGAACACTGAAGCTTTCTTT. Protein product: CASSEGTKNTEAFF.

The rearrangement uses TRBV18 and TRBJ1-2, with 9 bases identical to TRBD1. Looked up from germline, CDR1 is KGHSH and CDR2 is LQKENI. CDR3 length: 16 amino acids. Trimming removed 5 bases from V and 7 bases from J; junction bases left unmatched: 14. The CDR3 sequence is CASSNRDRAPLGGYTF. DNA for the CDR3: TGTGCCAGCTCAAACCGGGACAGGGCCCCATTGGGTGGCTACACCTTC.

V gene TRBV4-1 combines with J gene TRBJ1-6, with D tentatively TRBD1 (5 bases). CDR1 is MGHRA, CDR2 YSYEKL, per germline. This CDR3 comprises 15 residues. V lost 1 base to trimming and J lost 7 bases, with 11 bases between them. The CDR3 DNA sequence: TGCGCCAGCAGCCAAGTTGAGACAGCAAATTCACCCCTCCACTTT. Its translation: CASSQVETANSPLHF.

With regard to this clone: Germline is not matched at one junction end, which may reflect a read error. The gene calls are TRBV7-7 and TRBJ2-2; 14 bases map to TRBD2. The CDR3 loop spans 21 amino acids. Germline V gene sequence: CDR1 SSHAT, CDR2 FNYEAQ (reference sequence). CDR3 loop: CASSLGPRSGLAGVSGGELFF. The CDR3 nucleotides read TGTGCTAGCAGCTTAGGTCCCCGATCGGGACTAGCGGGAGTGAGCGGCGGGGAGCTGTTTTTT.